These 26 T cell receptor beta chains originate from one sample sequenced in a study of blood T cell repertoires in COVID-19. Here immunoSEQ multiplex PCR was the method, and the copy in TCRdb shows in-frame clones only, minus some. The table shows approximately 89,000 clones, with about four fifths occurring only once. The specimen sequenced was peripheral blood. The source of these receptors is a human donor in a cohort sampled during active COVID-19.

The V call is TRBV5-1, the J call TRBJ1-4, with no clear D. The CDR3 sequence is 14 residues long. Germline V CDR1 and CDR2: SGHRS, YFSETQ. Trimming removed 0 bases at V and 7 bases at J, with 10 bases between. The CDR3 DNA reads TGCGCCAGCAGCTTGGGAGGGATCGGTGAAAAACTGTTTTTT. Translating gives CASSLGGIGEKLFF.

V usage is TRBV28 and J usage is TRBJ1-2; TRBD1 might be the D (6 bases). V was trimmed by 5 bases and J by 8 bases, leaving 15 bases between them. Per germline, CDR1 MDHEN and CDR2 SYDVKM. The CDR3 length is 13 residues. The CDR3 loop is CASSPARGRGYTF. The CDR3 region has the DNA TGTGCCAGCAGTCCGGCCAGGGGACGGGGCTACACCTTC.

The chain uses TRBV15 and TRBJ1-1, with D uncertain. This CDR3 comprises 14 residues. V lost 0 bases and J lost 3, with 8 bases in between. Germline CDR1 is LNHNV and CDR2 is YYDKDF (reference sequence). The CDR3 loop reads CATSREVSDTEAFF. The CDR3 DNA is TGTGCCACCAGCAGAGAGGTGTCGGACACTGAAGCTTTCTTT.

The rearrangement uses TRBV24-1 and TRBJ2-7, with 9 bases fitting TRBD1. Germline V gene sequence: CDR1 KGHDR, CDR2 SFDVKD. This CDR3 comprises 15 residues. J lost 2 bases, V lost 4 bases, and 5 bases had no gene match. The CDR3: CATSEAGTGTYEQYF. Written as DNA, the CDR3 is TGTGCCACCAGTGAGGCCGGGACAGGGACCTACGAGCAGTACTTC.

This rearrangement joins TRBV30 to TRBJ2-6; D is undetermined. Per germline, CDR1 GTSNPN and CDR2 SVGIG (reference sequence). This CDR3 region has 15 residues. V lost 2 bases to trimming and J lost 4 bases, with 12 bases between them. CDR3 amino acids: CAWSTSFNGANVLTF. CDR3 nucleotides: TGTGCCTGGAGTACTTCTTTTAACGGGGCCAACGTCCTGACTTTC. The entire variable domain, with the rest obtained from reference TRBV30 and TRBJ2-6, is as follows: SQTIHQWPATLVQPVGSPLSLECTVEGTSNPNLYWYRQAAGRGLQLLFYSVGIGQISSEVPQNLSASRPQDRQFILSSKKLLLSDSGFYLCAWSTSFNGANVLTFGAGSRLTVL.

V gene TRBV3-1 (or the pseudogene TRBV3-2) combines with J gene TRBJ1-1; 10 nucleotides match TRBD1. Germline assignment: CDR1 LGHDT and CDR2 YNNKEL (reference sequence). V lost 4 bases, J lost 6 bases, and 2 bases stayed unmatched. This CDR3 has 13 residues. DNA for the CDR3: TGTGCCAGCAGCCGAGGGACAGGGGCTGAAGCTTTCTTT. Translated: CASSRGTGAEAFF.

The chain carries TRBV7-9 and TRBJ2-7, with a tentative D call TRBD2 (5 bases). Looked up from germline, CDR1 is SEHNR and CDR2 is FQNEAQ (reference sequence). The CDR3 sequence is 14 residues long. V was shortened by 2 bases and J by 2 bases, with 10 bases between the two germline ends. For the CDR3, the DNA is TGTGCCAGCAGCTTATCGGCCGGGGCCTACGAGCAGTACTTC. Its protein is CASSLSAGAYEQYF.

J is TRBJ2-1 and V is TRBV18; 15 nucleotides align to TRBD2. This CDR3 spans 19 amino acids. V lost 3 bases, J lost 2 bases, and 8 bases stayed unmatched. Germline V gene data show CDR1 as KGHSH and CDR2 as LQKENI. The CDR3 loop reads CASSPQGLAGGGAYNEQFF. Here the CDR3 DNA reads TGTGCCAGCTCACCCCAGGGACTAGCGGGAGGAGGGGCCTACAATGAGCAGTTCTTC.

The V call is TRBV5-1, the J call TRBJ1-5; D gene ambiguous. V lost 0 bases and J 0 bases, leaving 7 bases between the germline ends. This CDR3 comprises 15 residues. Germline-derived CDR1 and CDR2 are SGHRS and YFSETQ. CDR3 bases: TGCGCCAGCAGCTTGGGAACTTCTAGCAATCAGCCCCAGCATTTT. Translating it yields CASSLGTSSNQPQHF.

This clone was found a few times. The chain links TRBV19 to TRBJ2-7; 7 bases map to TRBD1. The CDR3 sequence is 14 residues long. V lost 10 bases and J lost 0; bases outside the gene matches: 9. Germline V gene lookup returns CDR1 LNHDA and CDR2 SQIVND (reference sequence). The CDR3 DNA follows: TGTGCCACCAAGAAGGGACAGAGCTCCTACGAGCAGTACTTC. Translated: CATKKGQSSYEQYF.

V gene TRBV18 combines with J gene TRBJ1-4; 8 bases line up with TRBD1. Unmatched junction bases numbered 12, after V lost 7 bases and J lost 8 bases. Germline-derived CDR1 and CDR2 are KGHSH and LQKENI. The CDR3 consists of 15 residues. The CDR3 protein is CASWEPTGATEKLFF. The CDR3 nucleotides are TGTGCCAGCTGGGAACCGACAGGGGCTACGGAAAAACTGTTTTTT.

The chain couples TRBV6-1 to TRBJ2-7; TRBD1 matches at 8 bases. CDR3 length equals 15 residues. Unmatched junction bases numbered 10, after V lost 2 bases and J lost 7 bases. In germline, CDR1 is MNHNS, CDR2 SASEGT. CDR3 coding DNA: TGTGCCAGCAGTGAATTTAGGGACAGGCCTCGGGAGCAGTACTTC. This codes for CASSEFRDRPREQYF.

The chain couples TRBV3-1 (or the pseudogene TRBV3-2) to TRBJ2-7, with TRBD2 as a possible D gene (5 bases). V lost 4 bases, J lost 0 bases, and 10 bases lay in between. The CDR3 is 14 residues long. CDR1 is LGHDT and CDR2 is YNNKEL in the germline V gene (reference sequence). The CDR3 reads CASSPSGASYEQYF. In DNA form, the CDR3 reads TGTGCCAGCAGCCCGAGCGGAGCCTCCTACGAGCAGTACTTC.

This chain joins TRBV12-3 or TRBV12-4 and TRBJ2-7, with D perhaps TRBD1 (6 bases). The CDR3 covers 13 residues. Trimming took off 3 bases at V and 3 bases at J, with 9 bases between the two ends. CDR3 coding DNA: TGTGCCAGCAGTTTCGAACAGGGCTACGAGCAGTACTTC. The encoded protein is CASSFEQGYEQYF.

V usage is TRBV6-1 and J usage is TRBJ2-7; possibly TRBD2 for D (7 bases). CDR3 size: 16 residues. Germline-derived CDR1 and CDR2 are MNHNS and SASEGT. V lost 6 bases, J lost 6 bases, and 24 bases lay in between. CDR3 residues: CASREPGGAPGSEQYF. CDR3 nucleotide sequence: TGTGCCAGCAGGGAACCTGGGGGGGCCCCGGGGAGCGAGCAGTACTTC.

In DNA, the CDR3 is TGTGCCAGCAGCTTGGCAGGGGTTCGCGCTGGGGCCAACGTCCTGACTTTC. It encodes CASSLAGVRAGANVLTF. This chain uses TRBV5-8 with TRBJ2-6, with D maybe TRBD1 (6 bases). V lost 0 bases to trimming and J lost 2 bases, with 12 bases between them. Germline assignment: CDR1 SGHTS and CDR2 YDEGEE. The CDR3 length is 17 residues.

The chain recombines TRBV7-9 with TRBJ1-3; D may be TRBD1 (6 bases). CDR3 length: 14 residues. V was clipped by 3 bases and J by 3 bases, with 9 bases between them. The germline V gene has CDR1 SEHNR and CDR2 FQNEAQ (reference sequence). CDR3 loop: CASSFTGSGNTIYF. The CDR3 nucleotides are TGTGCCAGCAGCTTCACAGGGAGTGGAAACACCATATATTTT.

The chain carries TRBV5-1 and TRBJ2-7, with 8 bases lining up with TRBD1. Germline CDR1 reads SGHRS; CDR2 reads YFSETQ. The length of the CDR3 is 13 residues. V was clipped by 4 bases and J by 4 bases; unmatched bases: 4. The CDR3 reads CASSPDRVYEQYF. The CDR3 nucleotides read TGCGCCAGCAGCCCGGACAGGGTTTACGAGCAGTACTTC.

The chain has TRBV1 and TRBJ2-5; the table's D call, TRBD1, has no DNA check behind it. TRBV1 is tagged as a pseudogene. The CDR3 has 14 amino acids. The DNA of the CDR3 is TGCACCAGCAGCAAAGACAGGGTGGGGGAGACCCAGTACTTC. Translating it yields CTSSKDRVGETQYF.

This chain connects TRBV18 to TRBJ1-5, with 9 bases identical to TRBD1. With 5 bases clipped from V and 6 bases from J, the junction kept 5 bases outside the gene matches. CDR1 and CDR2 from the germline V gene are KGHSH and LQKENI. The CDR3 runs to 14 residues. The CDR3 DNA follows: TGTGCCAGCTCAGAACAGGGGGCGCTTCAGCCCCAGCATTTT. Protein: CASSEQGALQPQHF.

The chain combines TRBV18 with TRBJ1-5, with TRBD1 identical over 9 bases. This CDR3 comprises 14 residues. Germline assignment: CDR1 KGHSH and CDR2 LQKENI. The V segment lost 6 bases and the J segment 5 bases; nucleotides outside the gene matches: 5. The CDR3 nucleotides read TGTGCCAGCTCGCTAACAGGGGGCTATCAGCCCCAGCATTTT. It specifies CASSLTGGYQPQHF.

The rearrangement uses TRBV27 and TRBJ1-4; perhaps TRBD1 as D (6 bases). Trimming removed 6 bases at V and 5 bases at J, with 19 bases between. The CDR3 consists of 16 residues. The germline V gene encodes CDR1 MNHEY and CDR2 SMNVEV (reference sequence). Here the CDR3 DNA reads TGTGCCAGCAGCAGGAGCAAATTCAGGGGAAATGAAAAACTGTTTTTT. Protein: CASSRSKFRGNEKLFF.

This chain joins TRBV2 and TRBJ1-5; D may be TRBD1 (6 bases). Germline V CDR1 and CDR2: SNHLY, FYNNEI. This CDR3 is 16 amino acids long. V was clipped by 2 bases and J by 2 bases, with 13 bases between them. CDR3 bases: TGTGCCAGCAGTGAAAACCTATGGGGGCGCAATCAGCCCCAGCATTTT. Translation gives CASSENLWGRNQPQHF.

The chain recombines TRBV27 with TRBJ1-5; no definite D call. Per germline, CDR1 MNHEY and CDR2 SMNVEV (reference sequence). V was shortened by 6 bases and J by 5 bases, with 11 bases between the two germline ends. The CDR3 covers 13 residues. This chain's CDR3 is CASSWRVDQPQHF. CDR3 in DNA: TGTGCCAGCAGCTGGCGGGTCGATCAGCCCCAGCATTTT.

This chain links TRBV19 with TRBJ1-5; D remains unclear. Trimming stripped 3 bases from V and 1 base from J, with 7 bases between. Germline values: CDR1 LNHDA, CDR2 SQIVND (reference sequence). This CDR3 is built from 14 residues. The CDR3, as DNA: TGTGCCAGTAGTATCGGTAACAGCAATCAGCCCCAGCATTTT. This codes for CASSIGNSNQPQHF.

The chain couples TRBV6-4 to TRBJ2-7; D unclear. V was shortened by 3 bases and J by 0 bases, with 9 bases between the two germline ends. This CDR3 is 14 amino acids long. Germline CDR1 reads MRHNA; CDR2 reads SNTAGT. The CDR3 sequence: CASSEWAGSYEQYF. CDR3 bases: TGTGCCAGCAGTGAGTGGGCAGGCTCCTACGAGCAGTACTTC.